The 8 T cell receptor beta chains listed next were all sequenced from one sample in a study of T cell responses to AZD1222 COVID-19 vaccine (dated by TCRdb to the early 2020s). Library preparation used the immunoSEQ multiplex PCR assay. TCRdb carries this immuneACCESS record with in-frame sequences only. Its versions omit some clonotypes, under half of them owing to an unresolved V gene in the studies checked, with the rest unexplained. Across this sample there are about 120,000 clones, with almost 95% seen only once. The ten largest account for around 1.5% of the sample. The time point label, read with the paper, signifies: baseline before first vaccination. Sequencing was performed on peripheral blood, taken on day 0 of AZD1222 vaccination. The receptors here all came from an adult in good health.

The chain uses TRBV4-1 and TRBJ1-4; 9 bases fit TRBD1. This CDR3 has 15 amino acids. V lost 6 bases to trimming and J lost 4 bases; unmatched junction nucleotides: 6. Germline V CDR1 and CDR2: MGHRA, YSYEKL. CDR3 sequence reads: CASRNLGQGNEKLFF. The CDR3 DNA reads TGCGCCAGCAGAAACTTGGGACAGGGTAATGAAAAACTGTTTTTT.

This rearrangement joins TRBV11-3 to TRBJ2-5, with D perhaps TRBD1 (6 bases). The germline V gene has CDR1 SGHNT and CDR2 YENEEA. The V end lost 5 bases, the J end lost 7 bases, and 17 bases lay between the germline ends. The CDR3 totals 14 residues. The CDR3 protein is CASSGDRDMTTQYF. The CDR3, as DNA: TGTGCCAGCAGCGGGGACCGGGACATGACGACCCAGTACTTC.

The CDR3 sequence: CASSPASREEKLFF. The CDR3 bases are TGTGCCAGTAGCCCCGCCTCCCGGGAGGAAAAACTGTTTTTT. J is TRBJ1-4 and V is TRBV19; unclear D gene. Germline CDR1 and CDR2: LNHDA and SQIVND (reference sequence). There are 14 residues in the CDR3. V lost 6 bases and J lost 8, with 16 bases in between.

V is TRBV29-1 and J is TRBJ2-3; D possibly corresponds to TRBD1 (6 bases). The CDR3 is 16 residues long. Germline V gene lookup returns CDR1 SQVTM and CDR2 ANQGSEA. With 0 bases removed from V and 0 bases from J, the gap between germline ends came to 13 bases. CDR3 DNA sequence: TGCAGCGTTGAAGACGGCTGGGGGCTTAGCACAGATACGCAGTATTTT. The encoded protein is CSVEDGWGLSTDTQYF.

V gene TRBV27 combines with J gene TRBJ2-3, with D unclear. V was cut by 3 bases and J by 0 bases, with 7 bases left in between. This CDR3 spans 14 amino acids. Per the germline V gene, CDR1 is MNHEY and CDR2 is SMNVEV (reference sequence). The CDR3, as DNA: TGTGCCAGCAGTTTTTCTTATAGCACAGATACGCAGTATTTT. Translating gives CASSFSYSTDTQYF.

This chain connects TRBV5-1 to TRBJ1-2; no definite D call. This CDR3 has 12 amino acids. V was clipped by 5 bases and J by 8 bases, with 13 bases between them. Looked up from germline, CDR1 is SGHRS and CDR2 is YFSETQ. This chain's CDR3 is CASRGETRGYTF. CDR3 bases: TGCGCCAGCAGGGGAGAAACGAGGGGCTACACCTTC.

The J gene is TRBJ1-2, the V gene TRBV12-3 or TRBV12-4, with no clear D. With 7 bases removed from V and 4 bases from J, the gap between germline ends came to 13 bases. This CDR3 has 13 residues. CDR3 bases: TGTGCCAGCAACATCGGGGTGGGCTATGGCTACACCTTC. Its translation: CASNIGVGYGYTF.

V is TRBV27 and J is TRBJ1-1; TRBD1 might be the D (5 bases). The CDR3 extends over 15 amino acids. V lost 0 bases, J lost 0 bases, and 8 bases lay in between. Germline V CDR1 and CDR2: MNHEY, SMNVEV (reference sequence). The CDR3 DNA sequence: TGTGCCAGCAGTTTATCCGCGGGGGTGAACACTGAAGCTTTCTTT. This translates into CASSLSAGVNTEAFF.